The clone carrying this T cell receptor (beta chain) turned up a few times. The sample belongs to a study of blood T cell repertoires in COVID-19. Overall study context: T cells, B-cell-depleted T cells, or PBMCs provided the cDNA or gDNA that served as material.

As originally analysed: The assay estimated nucleated cells by amplifying reference gene primers. Clones were read by immunoSEQ multiplex PCR, and TCRdb kept only the in-frame ones, dropping some. V and J calls and clone size follow that table, whereas D and trimming were derived from the DNA. The sample holds around 120,000 clones; 87% are singletons and the top ten take 7% to 9%. V was clipped by 3 bases and J by 4 bases, with 11 bases between them. Per germline, CDR1 SGDLS and CDR2 YYNGEE. This CDR3 region has 14 residues. The chain carries TRBV9 and TRBJ1-5; maybe TRBD1 (5 bases). This clonotype was sampled from a human donor in a cohort sampled during active COVID-19. The sequenced sample consisted of peripheral blood. Here the CDR3 reads CASSAAGGNQPQHF. The CDR3 DNA follows: TGTGCCAGCAGCGCCGCTGGGGGGAATCAGCCCCAGCATTTT.